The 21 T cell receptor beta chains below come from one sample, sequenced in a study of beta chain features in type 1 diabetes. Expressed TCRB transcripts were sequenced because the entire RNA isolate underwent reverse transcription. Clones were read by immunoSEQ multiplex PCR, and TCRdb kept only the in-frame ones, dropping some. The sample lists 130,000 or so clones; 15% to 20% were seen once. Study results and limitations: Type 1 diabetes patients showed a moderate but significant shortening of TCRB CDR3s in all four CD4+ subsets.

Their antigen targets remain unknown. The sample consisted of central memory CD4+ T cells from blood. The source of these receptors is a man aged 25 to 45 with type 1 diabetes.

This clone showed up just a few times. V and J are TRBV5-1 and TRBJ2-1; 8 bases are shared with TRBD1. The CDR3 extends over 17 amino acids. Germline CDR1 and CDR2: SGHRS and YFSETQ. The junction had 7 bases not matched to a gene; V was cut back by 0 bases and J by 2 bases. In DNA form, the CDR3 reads TGCGCCAGCAGCTTGGCCGGTGACAGGGGCGCCTACAATGAGCAGTTCTTC. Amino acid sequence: CASSLAGDRGAYNEQFF.

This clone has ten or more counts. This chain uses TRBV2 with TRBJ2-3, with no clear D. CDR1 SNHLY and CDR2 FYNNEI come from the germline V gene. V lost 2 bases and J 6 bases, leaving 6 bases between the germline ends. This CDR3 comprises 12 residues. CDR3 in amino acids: CASSERSDTQYF. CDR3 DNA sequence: TGTGCCAGCAGTGAACGGAGCGATACGCAGTATTTT.

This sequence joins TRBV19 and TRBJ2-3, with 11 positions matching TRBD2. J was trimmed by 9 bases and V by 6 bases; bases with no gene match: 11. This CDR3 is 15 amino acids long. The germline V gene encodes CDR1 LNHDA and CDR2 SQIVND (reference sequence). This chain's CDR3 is CASSPGTSGTGTQYF. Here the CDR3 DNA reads TGTGCCAGTAGCCCAGGGACTAGCGGAACAGGAACGCAGTATTTT.

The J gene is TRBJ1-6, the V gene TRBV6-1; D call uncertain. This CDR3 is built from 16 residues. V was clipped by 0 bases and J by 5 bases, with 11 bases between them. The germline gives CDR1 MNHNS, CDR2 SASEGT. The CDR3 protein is CASSEAGAPNNSPLHF. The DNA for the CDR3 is TGTGCCAGCAGTGAAGCGGGAGCGCCAAATAATTCACCCCTCCACTTT.

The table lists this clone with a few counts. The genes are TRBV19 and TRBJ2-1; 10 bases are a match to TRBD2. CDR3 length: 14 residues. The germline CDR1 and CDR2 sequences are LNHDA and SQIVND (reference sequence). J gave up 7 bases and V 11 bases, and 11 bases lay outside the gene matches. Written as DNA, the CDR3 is TGTGCCCCGTCCGGGGGACTAGCGATGAATGAGCAGTTCTTC. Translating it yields CAPSGGLAMNEQFF.

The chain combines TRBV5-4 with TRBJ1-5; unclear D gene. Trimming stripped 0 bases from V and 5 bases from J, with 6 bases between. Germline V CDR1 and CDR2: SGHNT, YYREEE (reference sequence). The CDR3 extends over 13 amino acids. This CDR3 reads CASSLDPDQPQHF. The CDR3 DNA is TGTGCCAGCAGCTTGGATCCGGATCAGCCCCAGCATTTT.

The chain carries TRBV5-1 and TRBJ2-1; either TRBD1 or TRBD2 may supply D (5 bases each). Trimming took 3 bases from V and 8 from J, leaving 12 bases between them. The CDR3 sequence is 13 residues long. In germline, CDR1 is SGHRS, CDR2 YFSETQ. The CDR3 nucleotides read TGCGCCAGCAGCTCGGGACCCCCGGATGAGCAGTTCTTC. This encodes CASSSGPPDEQFF.

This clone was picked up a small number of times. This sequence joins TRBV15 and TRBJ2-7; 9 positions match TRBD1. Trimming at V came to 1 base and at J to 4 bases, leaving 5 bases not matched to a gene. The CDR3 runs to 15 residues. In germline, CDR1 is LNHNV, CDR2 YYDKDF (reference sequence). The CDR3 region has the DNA TGTGCCACCAGCAGAGCAGACAGGGGGGTATACGAGCAGTACTTC. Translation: CATSRADRGVYEQYF.

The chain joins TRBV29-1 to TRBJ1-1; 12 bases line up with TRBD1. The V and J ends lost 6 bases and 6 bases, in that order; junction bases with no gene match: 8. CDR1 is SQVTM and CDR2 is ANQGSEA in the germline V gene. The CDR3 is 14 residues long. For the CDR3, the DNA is TGCAGCGTCTCCCCGGGACAGGGGGCAGCTGAAGCTTTCTTT. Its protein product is CSVSPGQGAAEAFF.

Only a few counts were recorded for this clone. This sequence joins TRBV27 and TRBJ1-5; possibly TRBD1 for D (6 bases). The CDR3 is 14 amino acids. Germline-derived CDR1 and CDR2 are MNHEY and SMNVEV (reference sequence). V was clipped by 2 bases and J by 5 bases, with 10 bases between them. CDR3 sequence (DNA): TGTGCCAGCAGTTTAGCGAGGGGGTATCAGCCCCAGCATTTT. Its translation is CASSLARGYQPQHF.

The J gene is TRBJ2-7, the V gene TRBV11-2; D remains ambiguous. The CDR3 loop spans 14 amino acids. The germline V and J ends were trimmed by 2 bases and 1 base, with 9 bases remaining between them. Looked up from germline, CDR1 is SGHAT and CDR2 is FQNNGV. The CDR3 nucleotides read TGTGCCAGCAGCTTATCTCGGGCATCCTACGAGCAGTACTTC. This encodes CASSLSRASYEQYF.

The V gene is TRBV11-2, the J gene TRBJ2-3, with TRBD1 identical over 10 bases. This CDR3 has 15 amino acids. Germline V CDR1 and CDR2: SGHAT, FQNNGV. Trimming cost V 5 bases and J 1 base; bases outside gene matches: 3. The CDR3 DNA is TGTGCCAGCAGCCATGGGACAGGGGGCACAGATACGCAGTATTTT. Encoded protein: CASSHGTGGTDTQYF. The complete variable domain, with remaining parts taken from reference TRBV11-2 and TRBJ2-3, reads EAGVAQSPRYKIIEKRQSVAFWCNPISGHATLYWYQQILGQGPKLLIQFQNNGVVDDSQLPKDRFSAERLKGVDSTLKIQPAKLEDSAVYLCASSHGTGGTDTQYFGPGTRLTVL.

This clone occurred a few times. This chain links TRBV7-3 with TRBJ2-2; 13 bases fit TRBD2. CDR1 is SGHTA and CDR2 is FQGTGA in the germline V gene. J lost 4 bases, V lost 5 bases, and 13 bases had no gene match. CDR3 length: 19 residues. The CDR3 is CASSLGLAGDTVGTGELFF. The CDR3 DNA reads TGTGCCAGCAGCCTAGGACTAGCGGGGGATACGGTGGGCACCGGGGAGCTGTTTTTT.

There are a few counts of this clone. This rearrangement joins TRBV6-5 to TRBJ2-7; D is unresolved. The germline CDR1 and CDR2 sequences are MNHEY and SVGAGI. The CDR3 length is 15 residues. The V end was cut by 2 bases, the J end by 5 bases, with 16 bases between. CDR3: CASSYGASVKNEQYF. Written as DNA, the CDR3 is TGTGCCAGCAGTTACGGAGCCAGTGTCAAGAACGAGCAGTACTTC.

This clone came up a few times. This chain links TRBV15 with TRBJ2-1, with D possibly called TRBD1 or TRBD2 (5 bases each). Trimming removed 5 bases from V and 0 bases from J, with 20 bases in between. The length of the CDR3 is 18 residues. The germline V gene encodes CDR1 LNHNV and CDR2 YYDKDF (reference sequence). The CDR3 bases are TGTGCCACCAGCCGCCCGGCCGGGACCAACCCCTCCTACAATGAGCAGTTCTTC. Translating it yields CATSRPAGTNPSYNEQFF. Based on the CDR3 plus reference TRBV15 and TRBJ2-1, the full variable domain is DAMVIQNPRYQVTQFGKPVTLSCSQTLNHNVMYWYQQKSSQAPKLLFHYYDKDFNNEADTPDNFQSRRPNTSFCFLDIRSPGLGDTAMYLCATSRPAGTNPSYNEQFFGPGTRLTVL.

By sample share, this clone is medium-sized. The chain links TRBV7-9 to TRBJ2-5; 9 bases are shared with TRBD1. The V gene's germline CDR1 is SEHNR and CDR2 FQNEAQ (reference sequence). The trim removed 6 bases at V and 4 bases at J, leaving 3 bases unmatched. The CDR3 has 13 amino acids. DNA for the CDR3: TGTGCCAGCAGGAAGGACAGGGGAGAGACCCAGTACTTC. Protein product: CASRKDRGETQYF.

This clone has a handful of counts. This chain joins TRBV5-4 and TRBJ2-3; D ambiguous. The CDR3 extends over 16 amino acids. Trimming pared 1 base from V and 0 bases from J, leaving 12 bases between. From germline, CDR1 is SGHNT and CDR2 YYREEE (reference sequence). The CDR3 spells CASSLRVGASTDTQYF. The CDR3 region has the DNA TGTGCCAGCAGCTTGAGGGTGGGTGCTAGCACAGATACGCAGTATTTT.

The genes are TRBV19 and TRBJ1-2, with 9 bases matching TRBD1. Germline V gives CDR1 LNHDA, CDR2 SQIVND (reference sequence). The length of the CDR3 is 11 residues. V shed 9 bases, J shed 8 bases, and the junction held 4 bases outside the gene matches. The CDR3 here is CASDRGYGYTF. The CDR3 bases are TGTGCCAGCGACAGGGGGTACGGCTACACCTTC.

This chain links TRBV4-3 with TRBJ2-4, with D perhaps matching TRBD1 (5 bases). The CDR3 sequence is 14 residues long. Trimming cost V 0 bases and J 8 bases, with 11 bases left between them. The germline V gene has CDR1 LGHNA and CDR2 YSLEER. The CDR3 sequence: CASSQDTGSDIQYF. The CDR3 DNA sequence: TGCGCCAGCAGCCAAGACACAGGATCGGACATTCAGTACTTC.

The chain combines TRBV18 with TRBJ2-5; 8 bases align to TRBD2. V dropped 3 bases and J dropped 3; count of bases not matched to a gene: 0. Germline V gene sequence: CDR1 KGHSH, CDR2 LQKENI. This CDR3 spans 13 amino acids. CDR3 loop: CASSPGLEETQYF. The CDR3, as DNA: TGTGCCAGCTCACCGGGACTAGAAGAGACCCAGTACTTC.

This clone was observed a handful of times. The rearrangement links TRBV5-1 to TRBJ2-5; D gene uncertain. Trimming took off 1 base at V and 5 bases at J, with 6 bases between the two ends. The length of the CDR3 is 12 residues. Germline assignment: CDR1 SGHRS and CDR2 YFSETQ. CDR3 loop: CASSLQRETQYF. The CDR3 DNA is TGCGCCAGCAGCTTGCAACGGGAGACCCAGTACTTC. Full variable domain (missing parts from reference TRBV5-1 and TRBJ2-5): KAGVTQTPRYLIKTRGQQVTLSCSPISGHRSVSWYQQTPGQGLQFLFEYFSETQRNKGNFPGRFSGRQFSNSRSEMNVSTLELGDSALYLCASSLQRETQYFGPGTRLLVL.